This T cell receptor (beta chain) was identified during a study of blood T cell repertoires in COVID-19. Clones were sequenced by immunoSEQ multiplex PCR, and TCRdb holds only the in-frame ones, with some missing. The repertoire holds about 46,000 clones, with roughly 88% as singletons. Sequencing used peripheral blood. The sequence was obtained from a human donor with active COVID-19. The donor label of this sample is uncertain.

CDR3 amino acids: CASSALPGYTGELFF. For the CDR3, the DNA is TGTGCCAGCAGCGCTCTCCCGGGGTACACCGGGGAGCTGTTTTTT. The V call is TRBV9, the J call TRBJ2-2, with a weak D call TRBD2 (5 bases). In germline, CDR1 is SGDLS, CDR2 YYNGEE. The CDR3 length is 15 residues. Trimming took off 3 bases at V and 3 bases at J, with 12 bases between the two ends.